The 2 T cell receptor beta chains below come from one sample, sequenced in a study of blood T cell repertoires in COVID-19. Repertoires were generated with immunoSEQ multiplex PCR, while TCRdb's copy carries only in-frame clones and drops some. The data contain approximately 440,000 clones, 90% of them singletons. Material for sequencing was PBMCs or T cells enriched from blood (not recorded which). The origin of the receptors is a man aged 18 to 35 who had recovered from COVID-19.

The genes are TRBV7-9 and TRBJ1-5; D gene unclear. Germline CDR1 reads SEHNR; CDR2 reads FQNEAQ (reference sequence). V lost 1 base, J lost 3 bases, and 13 bases lay in between. This CDR3 contains 16 residues. In DNA form, the CDR3 reads TGTGCCAGCAGCTTAGATGTGGCAGGCCTCAATCAGCCCCAGCATTTT. Amino acids: CASSLDVAGLNQPQHF.

With respect to this clone: The germline gene is not matched at one end of the junction; a read error may be the cause. V and J are TRBV28 and TRBJ2-7, with D perhaps TRBD2 (6 bases). The CDR3 has 13 amino acids. The germline V gene has CDR1 MDHEN and CDR2 SYDVKM. CDR3 in amino acids: CASSLGGYEGRHF. CDR3 nucleotides: TGTGCCAGCAGCCTCGGAGGGTACGAAGGGCGTCACTTC.